This is a list of T cell receptor beta chains from one sample in a study of PD-1 blockade in classical Hodgkin lymphoma. Libraries were prepared by immunoSEQ multiplex PCR; TCRdb keeps only in-frame clonotypes and omits some of them. Here the sample spans some 9,700 clones, nearly 85% being singletons. Sequencing was performed on peripheral blood mononuclear cells (PBMCs), taken before the fourth cycle of nivolumab. These receptors originate from a human donor with classical Hodgkin lymphoma. The CDR3 runs from the conserved cysteine through the conserved F or W. Each record gives: V gene, J gene, D gene, clone size, CDR3 DNA, CDR3 protein. A D gene is named only where the DNA matches it firmly. Part of the rows lack a size; the others show once, few, many or a class for expanded clones.

TRBV6-5	TRBJ2-3	TRBD2	.	TGTGCCAGCAGTTACGGAGCGGGAGAGTGGGATACGCAGTATTTT	CASSYGAGEWDTQYF
TRBV6-1	TRBJ1-5	.	.	TGTGCCAGTATACAGGATCCATATAGCAATCAGCCCCAGCATTTT	CASIQDPYSNQPQHF
TRBV6-5	TRBJ2-4	.	.	TGTGCCAGCAGGGAGACAGTGGGCAAAAACATTCAGTACTTC	CASRETVGKNIQYF
TRBV19	TRBJ2-7	.	.	TGTGCCAGTAGTGGCTCGACAACAGGGAACGAGCAGTACTTC	CASSGSTTGNEQYF
TRBV5-1	TRBJ2-1	TRBD2	.	TGCGCCAGCAGCTTCCCCGGGACAGGGACTAGCGGGAGTCTCCCGAGCTCCTACAATGAGCAGTTCTTC	CASSFPGTGTSGSLPSSYNEQFF
TRBV4-1	TRBJ2-1	.	few	TGCGCCAGCAGCCATAGGTACAATGAGCAGTTCTTC	CASSHRYNEQFF
TRBV7-8	TRBJ2-3	.	.	TGTGCCAGCAGCTACAGGGTTGGAGATTTGGATACGCAGTATTTT	CASSYRVGDLDTQYF
TRBV5-6	TRBJ2-1	.	.	TGTGCCAGCAGCCTTTCGGGGATAGACAATGAGCAGTTCTTC	CASSLSGIDNEQFF
TRBV7-6	TRBJ2-2	.	.	TGTGCCAGCAGCTTAACCCCCGAAAACACCGGGGAGCTGTTTTTT	CASSLTPENTGELFF
TRBV6-6	TRBJ2-2	TRBD2	.	TGTGCCAGTTCTAGCGGATACACCGGGGAGCTGTTTTTT	CASSSGYTGELFF
TRBV15	TRBJ2-7	.	.	TGTGCCACCAGCAGCGACCCCCCGGGGGCCTACGAGCAGTACTTC	CATSSDPPGAYEQYF
TRBV7-9	TRBJ1-6	.	.	TGTGCCAGCAGCTTAACGGGGGACCACTCACCCCTCCACTTT	CASSLTGDHSPLHF
TRBV7-8	TRBJ2-3	TRBD1	.	TGTGCCAGCAGCCGCTCGACAGGGGAGAGCACAGATACGCAGTATTTT	CASSRSTGESTDTQYF
TRBV30	TRBJ2-3	.	.	TGTGCCTGGAGTGTACTGGGGGATACGCAGTATTTT	CAWSVLGDTQYF
TRBV6-4	TRBJ2-3	.	.	TGTGCCAGCAGTGACTCGTCGGGTGGCACAGATACGCAGTATTTT	CASSDSSGGTDTQYF
TRBV27	TRBJ1-1	.	once	TGTGCCAGCAGCTCTCTCAGGGGATTGTCTGAAGCTTTCTTT	CASSSLRGLSEAFF
TRBV9	TRBJ1-5	.	.	TGTGCCAGCAGCGGTCGGGGGGACTATAGCAATCAGCCCCAGCATTTT	CASSGRGDYSNQPQHF
TRBV27	TRBJ1-1	TRBD1	once	TGTGCCAGCAGTTTCCGACATGGAAGAGGGGGCCGGCCTGAAGCTTTCTTT	CASSFRHGRGGRPEAFF
TRBV6-6	TRBJ2-7	TRBD1	.	TGTGCCAGCACCATGAAAGTACAGGGGGAAGAGTACGAGCAGTACTTC	CASTMKVQGEEYEQYF
TRBV19	TRBJ1-2	.	.	TGTGCCAGTAGTATGTCCGGGGTGGCCTTC	CASSMSGVAF
TRBV1	TRBJ2-3	.	.	TGCACCAGCCTTTGCCCGCGGGAGACAGATACGCAGTATTTT	CTSLCPRETDTQYF
TRBV2	TRBJ1-1	.	.	TGTGCCAGCAGCGCAGGGTTCACTGAAGCTTTCTTT	CASSAGFTEAFF